The rows below give T cell receptor beta chains drawn from one sample of a study of blood T cell repertoires in COVID-19. TCRdb keeps only in-frame clones here, not all; method: immunoSEQ multiplex PCR. The table has about 110,000 clones, 70% to 85% seen once. Sequences were obtained from peripheral blood. These receptors were obtained from an elderly woman with active or convalescent COVID-19. CDR3s include the opening cysteine and the closing phenylalanine or tryptophan. Each record gives: D gene, clone size, V gene, J gene, CDR3 DNA, CDR3 protein. D genes are given only for firm matches. Clone size, where shown, is once, few, many, or a class for clones that have expanded.

d_call: NA; clone_size: few; v_call: TRBV15; j_call: TRBJ2-7; cdr3_nt: TGTGCCACCAGCAGGGGCGCGGCGGGAACCTACGAGCAGTACTTC; cdr3_aa: CATSRGAAGTYEQYF
d_call: TRBD1; clone_size: NA; v_call: TRBV5-6; j_call: TRBJ2-5; cdr3_nt: TGTGCCAGCAGCGATACAACAGGGGGCAAAGAGACCCAGTACTTC; cdr3_aa: CASSDTTGGKETQYF
d_call: TRBD1; clone_size: NA; v_call: TRBV30; j_call: TRBJ1-6; cdr3_nt: TGTGCCTGGAGTAAGACAGGGAATAATTCACCCCTCCACTTT; cdr3_aa: CAWSKTGNNSPLHF
d_call: NA; clone_size: NA; v_call: TRBV11-2; j_call: TRBJ2-3; cdr3_nt: TGTGCCAGCAGCTTAACGCTAGGGGCCCGGGATACGCAGTATTTT; cdr3_aa: CASSLTLGARDTQYF
d_call: TRBD1; clone_size: once; v_call: TRBV5-1; j_call: TRBJ2-7; cdr3_nt: TGCGCCAGCAGCTTGGGGCAGGGGGCCTACGAGCAGTACTTC; cdr3_aa: CASSLGQGAYEQYF
d_call: NA; clone_size: NA; v_call: TRBV13; j_call: TRBJ1-2; cdr3_nt: TGTGCCAGCAGCTCGAACGACGGAGGTTATGGCTACACCTTC; cdr3_aa: CASSSNDGGYGYTF
d_call: NA; clone_size: NA; v_call: TRBV30; j_call: TRBJ2-7; cdr3_nt: TGTGCCTGGAGTCGTGTTACCTACGAGCAGTACTTC; cdr3_aa: CAWSRVTYEQYF
d_call: TRBD2; clone_size: NA; v_call: TRBV2; j_call: TRBJ2-5; cdr3_nt: TGTGCCAGCTGGCCGCTAGCGGGCGTTCAAGAGACCCAGTACTTC; cdr3_aa: CASWPLAGVQETQYF
d_call: TRBD1; clone_size: NA; v_call: TRBV13; j_call: TRBJ1-2; cdr3_nt: TGTGCCAGCAGCCGGACAGGGACCGGCTACACCTTC; cdr3_aa: CASSRTGTGYTF
d_call: NA; clone_size: NA; v_call: TRBV4-1; j_call: TRBJ2-7; cdr3_nt: TGCGCCAGCAGCCAAGACCCGACAGGGAGGACCTACGAGCAGTACTTC; cdr3_aa: CASSQDPTGRTYEQYF
d_call: TRBD2; clone_size: NA; v_call: TRBV27; j_call: TRBJ2-7; cdr3_nt: TGTGCCAGCAGCTTATCACTAGCGGGAGTCACCGAGCAGTACTTC; cdr3_aa: CASSLSLAGVTEQYF
d_call: TRBD1; clone_size: NA; v_call: TRBV2; j_call: TRBJ2-2; cdr3_nt: TGTGCCAGCAGTGCACAGGGGGCCTTCACCGGGGAGCTGTTTTTT; cdr3_aa: CASSAQGAFTGELFF
d_call: TRBD2; clone_size: few; v_call: TRBV3-1/TRBV3-2; j_call: TRBJ2-5; cdr3_nt: TGTGCCAGCAGCCAAGGCGGACTAGTGGGGGAGACCCAGTACTTC; cdr3_aa: CASSQGGLVGETQYF
d_call: NA; clone_size: NA; v_call: TRBV28; j_call: TRBJ1-2; cdr3_nt: TGTGCCAGCACCCCCCCGGACAGATCTTTTTATGGCTACACCTTC; cdr3_aa: CASTPPDRSFYGYTF
d_call: TRBD1; clone_size: NA; v_call: TRBV11-2; j_call: TRBJ1-1; cdr3_nt: TGTGCCAGCAGCAGTAGGGACAGGGGTGGAACTGAAGCTTTCTTT; cdr3_aa: CASSSRDRGGTEAFF
d_call: TRBD2; clone_size: NA; v_call: TRBV28; j_call: TRBJ2-2; cdr3_nt: TGTGCCAGCAGTTTAGGAGCAGCCGGGACTAGCGGGAGAGGTACCGGGGAGCTGTTTTTT; cdr3_aa: CASSLGAAGTSGRGTGELFF
d_call: TRBD1; clone_size: NA; v_call: TRBV18; j_call: TRBJ1-1; cdr3_nt: TGTGCCAGCTCACCCGGGACAGGGCGGCTGAACACTGAAGCTTTCTTT; cdr3_aa: CASSPGTGRLNTEAFF
d_call: NA; clone_size: NA; v_call: TRBV19; j_call: TRBJ2-1; cdr3_nt: TGTGCCAGTAGTACCAGCTACAATGAGCAGTTCTTC; cdr3_aa: CASSTSYNEQFF
d_call: NA; clone_size: NA; v_call: TRBV10-3; j_call: TRBJ1-6; cdr3_nt: TGTGCCACCCAGCCCTCGGGTAATTCACCCCTCCACTTT; cdr3_aa: CATQPSGNSPLHF
d_call: TRBD1; clone_size: NA; v_call: TRBV7-9; j_call: TRBJ1-2; cdr3_nt: TGTGCCAGCAGCTTAGTGGCGGGGACAGGGCTTGGCTACACCTTC; cdr3_aa: CASSLVAGTGLGYTF
d_call: NA; clone_size: NA; v_call: TRBV3-1/TRBV3-2; j_call: TRBJ2-7; cdr3_nt: TGTGCCAGCAGCCAAGATAAGGGGTCCATTAAGTACTTC; cdr3_aa: CASSQDKGSIKYF
d_call: NA; clone_size: few; v_call: TRBV7-9; j_call: TRBJ2-3; cdr3_nt: TGTGCCAGCACCTTGACAGGATCCACAGATACGCAGTATTTT; cdr3_aa: CASTLTGSTDTQYF
d_call: NA; clone_size: few; v_call: TRBV15; j_call: TRBJ1-1; cdr3_nt: TGTGCCACCAAGCCAGGCAGGGAGAACACTGAAGCTTTCTTT; cdr3_aa: CATKPGRENTEAFF
d_call: NA; clone_size: NA; v_call: TRBV19; j_call: TRBJ2-7; cdr3_nt: TGTGCCAGTAGTTACAGGTTATCCTCCTACGAGCAGTACTTC; cdr3_aa: CASSYRLSSYEQYF
d_call: NA; clone_size: NA; v_call: TRBV25-1; j_call: TRBJ1-4; cdr3_nt: TGTGCCAGCAGCGGGTCAGCGAGTAATGAAAAACTGTTTTTT; cdr3_aa: CASSGSASNEKLFF
d_call: NA; clone_size: many; v_call: TRBV7-9; j_call: TRBJ2-1; cdr3_nt: TGTGCCAGCAGCCTTTTGGGGGGAACCAATGAGCAGTTCTTC; cdr3_aa: CASSLLGGTNEQFF
d_call: NA; clone_size: NA; v_call: TRBV21-1; j_call: TRBJ2-2; cdr3_nt: TGTGCCAGCAGCACCAACACTAGCGCGGGGCTAATAACCGGGGAGCTGTTTTTT; cdr3_aa: CASSTNTSAGLITGELFF
d_call: TRBD2; clone_size: few; v_call: TRBV19; j_call: TRBJ2-2; cdr3_nt: TGTGCCAGTAGTGAGTGGCGGGAGAGGACCGGGGAGCTGTTTTTT; cdr3_aa: CASSEWRERTGELFF
d_call: NA; clone_size: NA; v_call: TRBV28; j_call: TRBJ1-1; cdr3_nt: TGTGCCAGCAGTTTCGGGGGGAATCGGTTGGGAGCTTTCTTT; cdr3_aa: CASSFGGNRLGAFF
d_call: TRBD2; clone_size: NA; v_call: TRBV27; j_call: TRBJ2-1; cdr3_nt: TGTGCCAGCAGTTTCGCCGGGGGACTAGCGGGAGGAGGGGGCAATGAGCAGTTCTTC; cdr3_aa: CASSFAGGLAGGGGNEQFF
d_call: NA; clone_size: NA; v_call: TRBV12-3/TRBV12-4; j_call: TRBJ1-1; cdr3_nt: TGTGCCAGCAGTTTAACCGGACTAGAGATAGCTTTCTTT; cdr3_aa: CASSLTGLEIAFF
d_call: TRBD1; clone_size: few; v_call: TRBV19; j_call: TRBJ1-5; cdr3_nt: TGTGCCAGTAGTGTCAGGGGGGATGGACAGCCCCAGCATTTT; cdr3_aa: CASSVRGDGQPQHF
d_call: TRBD1; clone_size: NA; v_call: TRBV9; j_call: TRBJ2-1; cdr3_nt: TGTGCCAGCAGCGTAGGGGACAGGGTCAATGAGCAGTTCTTC; cdr3_aa: CASSVGDRVNEQFF
d_call: NA; clone_size: NA; v_call: TRBV5-1; j_call: TRBJ1-1; cdr3_nt: TGCGCCAGCAGCTTCAGGACAGCTAACACTGAAGCTTTCTTT; cdr3_aa: CASSFRTANTEAFF
d_call: TRBD2; clone_size: NA; v_call: TRBV5-1; j_call: TRBJ2-7; cdr3_nt: TGCGCCAGCAGCCACCCCGGGACTAGCGGGAGGAGCTCCTACGAGCAGTACTTC; cdr3_aa: CASSHPGTSGRSSYEQYF
d_call: TRBD2; clone_size: NA; v_call: TRBV28; j_call: TRBJ2-1; cdr3_nt: TGTGCCAGCAGGCGGAGCGGGATGGACGGCAATGAGCAGTTCTTC; cdr3_aa: CASRRSGMDGNEQFF
d_call: TRBD2; clone_size: NA; v_call: TRBV18; j_call: TRBJ2-1; cdr3_nt: TGTGCCAGCTCACCCGGGACTAGCGGGATGAATGAGCAGTTCTTC; cdr3_aa: CASSPGTSGMNEQFF
d_call: TRBD1; clone_size: NA; v_call: TRBV19; j_call: TRBJ2-7; cdr3_nt: TGTGCCAGTAGCCCGGGACAGGGTAGCTCCTACGAGCAGTACTTC; cdr3_aa: CASSPGQGSSYEQYF
d_call: NA; clone_size: NA; v_call: TRBV18; j_call: TRBJ2-1; cdr3_nt: TGTGCCAGCTCACCCCTCGTGCGGGTAAACAATGAGCAGTTCTTC; cdr3_aa: CASSPLVRVNNEQFF
d_call: NA; clone_size: NA; v_call: TRBV19; j_call: TRBJ2-3; cdr3_nt: TGTGCCAGTAGTAAAGGGGGGGTAGATACGCAGTATTTT; cdr3_aa: CASSKGGVDTQYF
d_call: TRBD1; clone_size: NA; v_call: TRBV19; j_call: TRBJ2-7; cdr3_nt: TGTGCCAGTAGTATCCTCGGGACAGCTTACGAGCAGTACTTC; cdr3_aa: CASSILGTAYEQYF
d_call: NA; clone_size: NA; v_call: TRBV21-1; j_call: TRBJ1-2; cdr3_nt: TGTGCCAGCACCGTGGGGCAGGAAACTAACTATGGCTACACCTTC; cdr3_aa: CASTVGQETNYGYTF
d_call: NA; clone_size: NA; v_call: TRBV7-9; j_call: TRBJ1-1; cdr3_nt: TGTGCCAGCAGCGTTCAAGGGGGGGTCACTGAAGCTTTCTTT; cdr3_aa: CASSVQGGVTEAFF